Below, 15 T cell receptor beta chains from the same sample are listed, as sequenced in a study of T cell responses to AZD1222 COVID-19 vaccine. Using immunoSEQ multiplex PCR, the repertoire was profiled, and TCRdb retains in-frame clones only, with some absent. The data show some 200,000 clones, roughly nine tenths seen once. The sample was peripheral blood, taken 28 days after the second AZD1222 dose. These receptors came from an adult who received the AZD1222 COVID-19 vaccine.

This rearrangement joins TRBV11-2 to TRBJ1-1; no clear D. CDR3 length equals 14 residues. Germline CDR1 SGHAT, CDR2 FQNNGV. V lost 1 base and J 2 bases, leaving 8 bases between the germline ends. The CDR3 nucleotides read TGTGCCAGCAGCTTAGTCCACCGAAACACTGAAGCTTTCTTT. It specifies CASSLVHRNTEAFF.

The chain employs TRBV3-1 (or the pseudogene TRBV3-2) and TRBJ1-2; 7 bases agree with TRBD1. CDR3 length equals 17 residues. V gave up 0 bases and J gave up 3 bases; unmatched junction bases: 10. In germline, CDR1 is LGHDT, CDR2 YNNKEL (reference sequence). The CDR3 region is CASSQDPRGWGYYGYTF. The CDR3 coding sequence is TGTGCCAGCAGCCAAGATCCCAGGGGGTGGGGGTACTATGGCTACACCTTC.

The CDR3 region has the DNA TGTGCCAGTAGTACGGGACAGCACTCTGGGGCCAACGTCCTGACTTTC. Its protein is CASSTGQHSGANVLTF. The chain carries TRBV19 and TRBJ2-6, with TRBD1 matching over 7 bases. The junction had 3 bases not matched to a gene; V was cut back by 4 bases and J by 0 bases. Germline V gene sequence: CDR1 LNHDA, CDR2 SQIVND (reference sequence). The CDR3 extends over 16 amino acids.

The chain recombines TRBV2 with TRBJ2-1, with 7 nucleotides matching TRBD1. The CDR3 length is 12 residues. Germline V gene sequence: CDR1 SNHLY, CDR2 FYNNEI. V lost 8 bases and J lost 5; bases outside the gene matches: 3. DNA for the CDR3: TGTGCCAGCGGGGGACAGAACAATGAGCAGTTCTTC. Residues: CASGGQNNEQFF.

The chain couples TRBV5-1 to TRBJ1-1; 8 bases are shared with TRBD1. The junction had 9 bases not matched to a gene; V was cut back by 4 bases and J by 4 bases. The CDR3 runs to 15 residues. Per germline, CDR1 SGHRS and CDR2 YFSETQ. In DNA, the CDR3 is TGCGCCAGCAGCCAGACGGGACAGGCAACCACTGAAGCTTTCTTT. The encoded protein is CASSQTGQATTEAFF.

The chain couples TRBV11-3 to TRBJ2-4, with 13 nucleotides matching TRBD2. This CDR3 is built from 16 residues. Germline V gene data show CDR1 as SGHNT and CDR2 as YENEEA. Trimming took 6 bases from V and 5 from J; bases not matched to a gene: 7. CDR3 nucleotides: TGTGCCAGCAGGTTGACTAGCGGGAGGAACGAAAACATTCAGTACTTC. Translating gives CASRLTSGRNENIQYF. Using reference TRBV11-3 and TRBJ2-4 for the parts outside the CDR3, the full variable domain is EAGVVQSPRYKIIEKKQPVAFWCNPISGHNTLYWYLQNLGQGPELLIRYENEEAVDDSQLPKDRFSAERLKGVDSTLKIQPAELGDSAVYLCASRLTSGRNENIQYFGAGTRLSVL.

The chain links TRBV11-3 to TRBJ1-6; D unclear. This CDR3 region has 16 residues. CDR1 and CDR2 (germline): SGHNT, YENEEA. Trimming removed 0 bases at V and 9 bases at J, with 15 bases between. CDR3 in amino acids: CASSLDSTVPGSPLHF. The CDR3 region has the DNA TGTGCCAGCAGCTTAGACTCCACAGTCCCGGGTTCACCCCTCCACTTT. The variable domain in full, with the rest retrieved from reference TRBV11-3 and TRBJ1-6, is EAGVVQSPRYKIIEKKQPVAFWCNPISGHNTLYWYLQNLGQGPELLIRYENEEAVDDSQLPKDRFSAERLKGVDSTLKIQPAELGDSAVYLCASSLDSTVPGSPLHFGNGTRLTVT.

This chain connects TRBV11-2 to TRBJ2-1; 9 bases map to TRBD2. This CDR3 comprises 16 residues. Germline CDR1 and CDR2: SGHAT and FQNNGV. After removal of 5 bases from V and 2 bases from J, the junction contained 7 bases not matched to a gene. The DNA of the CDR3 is TGTGCCAGCAGCCCCCCCCCTAGCGGGGCCTACAATGAGCAGTTCTTC. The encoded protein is CASSPPPSGAYNEQFF.

The CDR3 protein is CASSPTPGGITEAFF. CDR3 nucleotides: TGTGCCAGCTCACCCACCCCCGGGGGGATCACTGAAGCTTTCTTT. This chain uses TRBV18 with TRBJ1-1; D might be TRBD1 (5 bases). The germline V and J ends were trimmed by 3 bases and 4 bases, with 15 bases remaining between them. Germline CDR1 and CDR2: KGHSH and LQKENI. This CDR3 spans 15 amino acids. Full variable domain (rest looked up from reference TRBV18 and TRBJ1-1): NAGVMQNPRHLVRRRGQEARLRCSPMKGHSHVYWYRQLPEEGLKFMVYLQKENIIDESGMPKERFSAEFPKEGPSILRIQQVVRGDSAAYFCASSPTPGGITEAFFGQGTRLTVV.

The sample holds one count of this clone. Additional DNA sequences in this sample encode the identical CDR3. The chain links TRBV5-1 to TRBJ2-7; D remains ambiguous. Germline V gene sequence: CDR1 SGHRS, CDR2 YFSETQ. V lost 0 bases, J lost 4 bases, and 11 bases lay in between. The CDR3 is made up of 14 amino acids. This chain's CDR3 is CASSLADGSYEQYF. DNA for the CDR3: TGCGCCAGCAGCTTGGCCGACGGTAGTTACGAGCAGTACTTC.

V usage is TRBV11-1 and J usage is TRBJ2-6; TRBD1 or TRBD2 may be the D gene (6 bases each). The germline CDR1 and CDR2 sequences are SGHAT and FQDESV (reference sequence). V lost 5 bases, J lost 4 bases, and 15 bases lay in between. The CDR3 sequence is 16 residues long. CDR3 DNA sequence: TGTGCCAGCAGCCTCTGGGGGGCGGAAGGGGCCAACGTCCTGACTTTC. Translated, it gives CASSLWGAEGANVLTF.

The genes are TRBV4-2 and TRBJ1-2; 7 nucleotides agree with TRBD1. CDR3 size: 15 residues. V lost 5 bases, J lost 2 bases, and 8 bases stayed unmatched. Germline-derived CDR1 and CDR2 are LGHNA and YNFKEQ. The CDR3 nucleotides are TGTGCCAGCAGCGTGACAGGGAAAAGGAACTATGGCTACACCTTC. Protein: CASSVTGKRNYGYTF.

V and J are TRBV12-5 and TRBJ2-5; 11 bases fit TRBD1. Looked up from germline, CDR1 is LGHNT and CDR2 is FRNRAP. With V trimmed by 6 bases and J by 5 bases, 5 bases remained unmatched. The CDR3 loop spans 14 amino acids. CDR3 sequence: CASGRTGGGETQYF. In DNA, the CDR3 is TGTGCTAGTGGGAGGACAGGGGGCGGTGAGACCCAGTACTTC.

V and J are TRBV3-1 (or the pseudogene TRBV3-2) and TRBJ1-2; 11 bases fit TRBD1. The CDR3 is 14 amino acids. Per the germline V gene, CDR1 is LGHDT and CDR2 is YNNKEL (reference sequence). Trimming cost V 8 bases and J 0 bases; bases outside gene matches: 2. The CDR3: CASGDRGTNYGYTF. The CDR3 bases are TGTGCCAGCGGGGACAGGGGGACTAACTATGGCTACACCTTC.

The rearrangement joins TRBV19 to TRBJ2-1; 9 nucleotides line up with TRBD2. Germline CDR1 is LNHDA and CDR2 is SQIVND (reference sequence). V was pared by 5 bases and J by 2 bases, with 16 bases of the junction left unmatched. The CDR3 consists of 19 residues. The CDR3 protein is CASSLGLAGPSRTYNEQFF. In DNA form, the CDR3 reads TGTGCCAGTAGTCTTGGGCTAGCGGGACCCAGTAGGACCTACAATGAGCAGTTCTTC.